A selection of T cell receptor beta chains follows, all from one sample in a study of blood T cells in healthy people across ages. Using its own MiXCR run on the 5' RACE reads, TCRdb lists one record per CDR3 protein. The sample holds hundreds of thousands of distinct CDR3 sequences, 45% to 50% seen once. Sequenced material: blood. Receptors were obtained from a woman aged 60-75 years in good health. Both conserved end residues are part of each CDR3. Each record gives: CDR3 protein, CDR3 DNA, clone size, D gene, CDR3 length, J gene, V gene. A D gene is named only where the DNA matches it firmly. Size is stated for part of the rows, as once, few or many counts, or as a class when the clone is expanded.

cdr3_aa: CASSQEKGVDGDTQYF
cdr3_nt: TGTGCCAGCAGCCAAGAAAAGGGAGTAGATGGAGATACGCAGTATTTT
clone_size: many
d_call: NA
cdr3_length: 16
j_call: TRBJ2-3
v_call: TRBV4-2

cdr3_aa: CASSQGGQQNEKLFF
cdr3_nt: TGCGCCAGCAGCCAAGGGGGACAGCAAAATGAAAAACTGTTTTTT
clone_size: NA
d_call: TRBD1
cdr3_length: 15
j_call: TRBJ1-4
v_call: TRBV4-3

cdr3_aa: CSARSWGPAGGMVETDTQYF
cdr3_nt: TGCAGTGCTAGATCCTGGGGACCAGCGGGAGGTATGGTTGAGACAGATACGCAGTATTTT
clone_size: NA
d_call: TRBD2
cdr3_length: 20
j_call: TRBJ2-3
v_call: TRBV20-1

cdr3_aa: CASSLRDRGRSSPLHF
cdr3_nt: TGTGCCAGCAGCTTGCGGGACAGGGGACGGAGTTCACCCCTCCACTTT
clone_size: once
d_call: TRBD1
cdr3_length: 16
j_call: TRBJ1-6
v_call: TRBV5-6

cdr3_aa: CASSSAGTSVYEQYF
cdr3_nt: TGCGCCAGCAGCTCGGCCGGGACCTCTGTATACGAGCAGTACTTC
clone_size: few
d_call: NA
cdr3_length: 15
j_call: TRBJ2-7
v_call: TRBV5-1

cdr3_aa: CASSSLAGIYEQYF
cdr3_nt: TGTGCCAGCAGCTCACTAGCGGGGATCTACGAGCAGTACTTC
clone_size: NA
d_call: TRBD2
cdr3_length: 14
j_call: TRBJ2-7
v_call: TRBV3-1

cdr3_aa: CASKSTGGLSSGANILTF
cdr3_nt: TGTGCCAGCAAATCTACAGGGGGCCTAAGCTCTGGGGCCAACATCCTGACTTTC
clone_size: NA
d_call: TRBD1
cdr3_length: 18
j_call: TRBJ2-6
v_call: TRBV2

cdr3_aa: CATSRDGQSNQPQHF
cdr3_nt: TGTGCCACCAGCAGAGATGGGCAGTCCAATCAGCCCCAGCATTTT
clone_size: few
d_call: NA
cdr3_length: 15
j_call: TRBJ1-5
v_call: TRBV15

cdr3_aa: CASSYGTRVYNEQFF
cdr3_nt: TGTGCCAGCAGTTACGGGACAAGGGTCTACAATGAGCAGTTCTTC
clone_size: NA
d_call: NA
cdr3_length: 15
j_call: TRBJ2-1
v_call: TRBV2

cdr3_aa: CSARVSSFNEQFF
cdr3_nt: TGCAGTGCTAGAGTGAGTAGCTTCAATGAGCAGTTCTTC
clone_size: few
d_call: NA
cdr3_length: 13
j_call: TRBJ2-1
v_call: TRBV20-1

cdr3_aa: CASKDLAGGGETQYF
cdr3_nt: TGTGCCAGCAAAGATCTAGCGGGAGGGGGGGAGACCCAGTACTTC
clone_size: NA
d_call: TRBD2
cdr3_length: 15
j_call: TRBJ2-5
v_call: TRBV25-1

cdr3_aa: CSASLAGVAYEQYF
cdr3_nt: TGCAGTGCTAGCCTAGCGGGAGTCGCCTACGAGCAGTACTTC
clone_size: NA
d_call: TRBD2
cdr3_length: 14
j_call: TRBJ2-7
v_call: TRBV20-1

cdr3_aa: CASSQAQGVDSENEQFF
cdr3_nt: TGTGCCAGCAGCCAAGCCCAGGGGGTGGATTCCGAGAATGAGCAGTTCTTC
clone_size: NA
d_call: TRBD1
cdr3_length: 17
j_call: TRBJ2-1
v_call: TRBV4-2

cdr3_aa: CASSQVGRGRDEQFF
cdr3_nt: TGTGCCAGCAGCCAAGTGGGGCGAGGGAGAGATGAGCAGTTCTTC
clone_size: NA
d_call: NA
cdr3_length: 15
j_call: TRBJ2-1
v_call: TRBV4-2

cdr3_aa: CASSPRDGTNEKLFF
cdr3_nt: TGTGCCAGCAGTCCCCGGGACGGAACTAATGAAAAACTGTTTTTT
clone_size: NA
d_call: NA
cdr3_length: 15
j_call: TRBJ1-4
v_call: TRBV27

cdr3_aa: CASSLARRSLSSYNEQFF
cdr3_nt: TGCGCCAGCAGCTTGGCCAGGCGGTCCTTGAGCTCCTACAATGAGCAGTTCTTC
clone_size: NA
d_call: NA
cdr3_length: 18
j_call: TRBJ2-1
v_call: TRBV5-1

cdr3_aa: CASSEGRETQYF
cdr3_nt: TGCGCCAGCAGCGAGGGCCGAGAGACCCAGTACTTC
clone_size: NA
d_call: NA
cdr3_length: 12
j_call: TRBJ2-5
v_call: TRBV5-1

cdr3_aa: CASSLGQEVNSPLHF
cdr3_nt: TGTGCCAGCAGTTTAGGACAGGAGGTTAATTCACCCCTCCACTTT
clone_size: few
d_call: NA
cdr3_length: 15
j_call: TRBJ1-6
v_call: TRBV12-3/TRBV12-4

cdr3_aa: CASSFGHRSGDYTF
cdr3_nt: TGTGCCAGCAGTTTCGGCCACAGGTCTGGCGACTACACCTTC
clone_size: NA
d_call: NA
cdr3_length: 14
j_call: TRBJ1-2
v_call: TRBV28

cdr3_aa: CASGSARGGTIYEQYF
cdr3_nt: TGTGCTAGTGGTTCCGCCAGGGGGGGAACAATCTATGAGCAGTACTTC
clone_size: NA
d_call: NA
cdr3_length: 16
j_call: TRBJ2-7
v_call: TRBV12-5